This T cell receptor beta chain was observed in a study of cytomegalovirus exposure and HLA in healthy donors. Overall study: The study placed around 85% of its roughly 410 genotyped donors in the Caucasian-associated ancestry cluster. Overall study findings and caveats: Associated with HLA alleles at 0.05 false discovery rate in a later analysis were over 15,000 TCR beta sequences. Some public TCRs appeared in many individuals, while most sequences were rare. Cytomegalovirus association was listed for approximately 160 TCR beta chains.

The CDR3 extends over 12 amino acids. In germline, CDR1 is MNHNS, CDR2 SASEGT. About this clone: Its antigen is not known. The germline gene is not matched at one end of the junction; a read error may be the cause.

It was with 60 Vbeta and 13 Jbeta primers that the PCR ran. Sequencing was performed with immunoSEQ multiplex PCR; in TCRdb, only in-frame clones are kept and a portion is missing. The sample holds 200,000 to 250,000 clones, about 80% seen once. Sequencing was done on a sample of PBMCs. The chain carries TRBV6-1 and TRBJ2-7, with TRBD2 identical over 7 bases. The origin of this receptor is a woman aged 60-75 years in good health and CMV-seropositive. The CDR3 nucleotides read TGTGCCAGCAGTGAGGGGGGGGGAACAGCTCGCTTC. It specifies CASSEGGGTARF.